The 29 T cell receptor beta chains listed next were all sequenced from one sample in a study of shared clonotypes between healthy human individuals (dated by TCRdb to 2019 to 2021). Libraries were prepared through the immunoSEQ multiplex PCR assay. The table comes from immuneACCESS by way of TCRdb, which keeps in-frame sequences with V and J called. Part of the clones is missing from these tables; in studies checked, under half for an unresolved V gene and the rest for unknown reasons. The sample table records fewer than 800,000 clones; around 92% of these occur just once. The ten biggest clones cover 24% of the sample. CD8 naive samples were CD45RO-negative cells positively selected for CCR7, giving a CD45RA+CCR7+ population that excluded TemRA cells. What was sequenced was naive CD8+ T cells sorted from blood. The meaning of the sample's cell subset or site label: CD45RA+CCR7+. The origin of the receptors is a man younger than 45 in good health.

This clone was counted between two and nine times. The CDR3 spells CASSADSPSVQEKLFF. CDR3 bases: TGTGCCAGCAGCGCGGACAGCCCAAGCGTTCAGGAAAAACTGTTTTTT. This chain connects TRBV7-9 to TRBJ1-4, with a tentative D call TRBD1 (6 bases). Germline V gene data show CDR1 as SEHNR and CDR2 as FQNEAQ (reference sequence). V gave up 5 bases and J gave up 8 bases, with 21 bases separating them. This CDR3 contains 16 residues. Complete variable domain (other parts from reference TRBV7-9 and TRBJ1-4): DTGVSQNPRHKITKRGQNVTFRCDPISEHNRLYWYRQTLGQGPEFLTYFQNEAQLEKSRLLSDRFSAERPKGSFSTLEIQRTEQGDSAMYLCASSADSPSVQEKLFFGSGTQLSVL.

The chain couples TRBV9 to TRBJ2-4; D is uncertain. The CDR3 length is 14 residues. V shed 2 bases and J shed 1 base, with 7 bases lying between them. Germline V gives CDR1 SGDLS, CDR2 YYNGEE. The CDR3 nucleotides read TGTGCCAGCAGCGTTAGTGGCGCCAAAAACATTCAGTACTTC. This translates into CASSVSGAKNIQYF.

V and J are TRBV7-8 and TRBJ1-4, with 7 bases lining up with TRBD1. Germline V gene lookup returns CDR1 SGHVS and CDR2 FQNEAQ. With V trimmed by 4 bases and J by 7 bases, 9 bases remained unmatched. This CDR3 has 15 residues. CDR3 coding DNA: TGTGCCAGCAGCTCCCCCGGGACAGAATTTGAAAAACTGTTTTTT. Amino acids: CASSSPGTEFEKLFF.

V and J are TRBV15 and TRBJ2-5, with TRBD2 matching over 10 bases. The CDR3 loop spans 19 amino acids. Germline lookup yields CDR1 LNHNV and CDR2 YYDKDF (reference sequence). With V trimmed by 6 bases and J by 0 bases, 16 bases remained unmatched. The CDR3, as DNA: TGTGCCACCAGGGGCTTGGGGACTCTGGGACTAGCGTACCAAGAGACCCAGTACTTC. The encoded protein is CATRGLGTLGLAYQETQYF. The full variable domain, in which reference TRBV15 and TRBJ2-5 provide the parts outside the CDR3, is DAMVIQNPRYQVTQFGKPVTLSCSQTLNHNVMYWYQQKSSQAPKLLFHYYDKDFNNEADTPDNFQSRRPNTSFCFLDIRSPGLGDTAMYLCATRGLGTLGLAYQETQYFGPGTRLLVL.

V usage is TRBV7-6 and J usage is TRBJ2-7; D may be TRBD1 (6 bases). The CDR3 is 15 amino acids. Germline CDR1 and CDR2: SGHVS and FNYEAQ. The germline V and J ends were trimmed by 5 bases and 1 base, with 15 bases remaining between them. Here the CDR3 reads CASSQQGLESYEQYF. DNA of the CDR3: TGTGCCAGCAGCCAACAGGGTTTGGAGTCCTACGAGCAGTACTTC. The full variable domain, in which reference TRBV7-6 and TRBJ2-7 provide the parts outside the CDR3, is GAGVSQSPRYKVTKRGQDVALRCDPISGHVSLYWYRQALGQGPEFLTYFNYEAQQDKSGLPNDRFSAERPEGSISTLTIQRTEQRDSAMYRCASSQQGLESYEQYFGPGTRLTVT.

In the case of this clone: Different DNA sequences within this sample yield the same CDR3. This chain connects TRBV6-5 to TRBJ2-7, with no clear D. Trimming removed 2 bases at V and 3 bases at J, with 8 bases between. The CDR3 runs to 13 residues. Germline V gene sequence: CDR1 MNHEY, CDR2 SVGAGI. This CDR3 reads CASSYRASYEQYF. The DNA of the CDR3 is TGTGCCAGCAGTTACCGGGCCAGCTACGAGCAGTACTTC.

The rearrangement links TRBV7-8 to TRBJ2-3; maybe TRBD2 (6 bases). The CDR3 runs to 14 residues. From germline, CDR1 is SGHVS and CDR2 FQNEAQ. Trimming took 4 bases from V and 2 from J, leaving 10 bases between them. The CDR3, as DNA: TGTGCCAGCAGCTCCCGCGGGACCACAGATACGCAGTATTTT. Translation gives CASSSRGTTDTQYF.

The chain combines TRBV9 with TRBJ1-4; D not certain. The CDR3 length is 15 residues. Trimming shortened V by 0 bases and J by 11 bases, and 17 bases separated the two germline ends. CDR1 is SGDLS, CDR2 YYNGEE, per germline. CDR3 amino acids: CASSVGGVDNGKLFF. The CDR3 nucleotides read TGTGCCAGCAGCGTAGGCGGGGTTGATAATGGGAAACTGTTTTTT. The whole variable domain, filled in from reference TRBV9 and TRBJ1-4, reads DSGVTQTPKHLITATGQRVTLRCSPRSGDLSVYWYQQSLDQGLQFLIQYYNGEERAKGNILERFSAQQFPDLHSELNLSSLELGDSALYFCASSVGGVDNGKLFFGSGTQLSVL.

The CDR3 nucleotides read TGTGCCAGCAGTCCTCCGGCGGGTCGGCCTGGGGCCAACGTCCTGACTTTC. It specifies CASSPPAGRPGANVLTF. This chain connects TRBV27 to TRBJ2-6, with a tentative D call TRBD2 (5 bases). CDR3 length: 17 residues. The ends were cut back, 5 bases at V and 2 bases at J, with 16 bases in the middle. CDR1 is MNHEY and CDR2 is SMNVEV in the germline V gene (reference sequence).

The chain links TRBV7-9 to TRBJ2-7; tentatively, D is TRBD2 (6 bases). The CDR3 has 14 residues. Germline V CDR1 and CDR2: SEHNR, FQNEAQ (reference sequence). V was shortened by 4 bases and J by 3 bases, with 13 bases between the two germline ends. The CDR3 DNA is TGTGCCAGCAGCTACCCCGGGAGCTTCTACGAGCAGTACTTC. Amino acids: CASSYPGSFYEQYF.

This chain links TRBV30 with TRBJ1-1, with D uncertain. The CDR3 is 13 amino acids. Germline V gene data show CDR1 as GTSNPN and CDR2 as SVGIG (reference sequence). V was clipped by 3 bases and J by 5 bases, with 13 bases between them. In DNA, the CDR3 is TGTGCCTGGAGCCCGGACGGAGGGACTGAAGCTTTCTTT. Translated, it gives CAWSPDGGTEAFF.

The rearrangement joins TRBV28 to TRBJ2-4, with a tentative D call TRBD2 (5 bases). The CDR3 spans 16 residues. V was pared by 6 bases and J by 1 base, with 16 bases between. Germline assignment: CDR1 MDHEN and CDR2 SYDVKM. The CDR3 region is CASRDGNPLAKNIQYF. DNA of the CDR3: TGTGCCAGCAGGGACGGGAACCCTCTGGCCAAAAACATTCAGTACTTC. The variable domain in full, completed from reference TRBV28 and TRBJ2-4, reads DVKVTQSSRYLVKRTGEKVFLECVQDMDHENMFWYRQDPGLGLRLIYFSYDVKMKEKGDIPEGYSVSREKKERFSLILESASTNQTSMYLCASRDGNPLAKNIQYFGAGTRLSVL.

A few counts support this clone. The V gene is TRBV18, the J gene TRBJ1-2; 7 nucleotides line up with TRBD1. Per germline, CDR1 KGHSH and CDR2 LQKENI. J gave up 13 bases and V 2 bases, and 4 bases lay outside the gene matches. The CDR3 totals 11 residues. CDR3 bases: TGTGCCAGCTCACCAGACAGGGACCTCACCTTC. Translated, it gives CASSPDRDLTF.

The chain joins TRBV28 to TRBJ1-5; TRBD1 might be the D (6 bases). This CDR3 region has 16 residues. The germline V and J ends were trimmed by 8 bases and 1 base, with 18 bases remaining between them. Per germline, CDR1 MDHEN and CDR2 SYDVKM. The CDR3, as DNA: TGTGCCAGCCAGGGAAGACAGGCTTCGAGCAATCAGCCCCAGCATTTT. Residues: CASQGRQASSNQPQHF.

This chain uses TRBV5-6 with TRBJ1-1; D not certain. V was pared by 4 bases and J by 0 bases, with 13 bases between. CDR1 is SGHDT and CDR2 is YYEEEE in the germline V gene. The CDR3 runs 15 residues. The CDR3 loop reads CASSINSGMNTEAFF. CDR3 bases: TGTGCCAGCAGCATCAACTCGGGGATGAACACTGAAGCTTTCTTT.

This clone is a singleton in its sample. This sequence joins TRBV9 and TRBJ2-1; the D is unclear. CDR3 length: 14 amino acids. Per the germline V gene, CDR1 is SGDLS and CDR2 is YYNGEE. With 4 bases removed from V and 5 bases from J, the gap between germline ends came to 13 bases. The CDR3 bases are TGTGCCAGCAGCCAAGGAGACCCGAACAATGAGCAGTTCTTC. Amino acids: CASSQGDPNNEQFF.

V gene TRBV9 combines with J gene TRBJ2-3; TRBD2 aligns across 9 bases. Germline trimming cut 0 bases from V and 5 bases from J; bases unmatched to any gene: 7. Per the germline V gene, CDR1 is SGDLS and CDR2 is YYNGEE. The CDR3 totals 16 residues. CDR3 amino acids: CASSVAQREAGDTQYF. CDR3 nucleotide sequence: TGTGCCAGCAGCGTAGCTCAGCGGGAGGCTGGAGATACGCAGTATTTT.

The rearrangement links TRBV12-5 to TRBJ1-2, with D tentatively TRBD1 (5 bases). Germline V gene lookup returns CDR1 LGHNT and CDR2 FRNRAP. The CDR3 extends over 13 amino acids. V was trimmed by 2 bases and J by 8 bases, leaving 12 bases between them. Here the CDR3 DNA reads TGTGCTAGTGGTTTGACAGGCCGGGGGGGCTACACCTTC. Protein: CASGLTGRGGYTF. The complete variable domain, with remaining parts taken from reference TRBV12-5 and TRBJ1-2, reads DARVTQTPRHKVTEMGQEVTMRCQPILGHNTVFWYRQTMMQGLELLAYFRNRAPLDDSGMPKDRFSAEMPDATLATLKIQPSEPRDSAVYFCASGLTGRGGYTFGSGTRLTVV.

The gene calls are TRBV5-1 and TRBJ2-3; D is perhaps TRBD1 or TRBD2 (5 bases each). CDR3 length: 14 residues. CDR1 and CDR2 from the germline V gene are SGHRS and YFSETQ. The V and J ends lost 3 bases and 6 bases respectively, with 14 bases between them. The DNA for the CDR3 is TGCGCCAGCAGCTACGATCCGGGGACGGATACGCAGTATTTT. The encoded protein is CASSYDPGTDTQYF.

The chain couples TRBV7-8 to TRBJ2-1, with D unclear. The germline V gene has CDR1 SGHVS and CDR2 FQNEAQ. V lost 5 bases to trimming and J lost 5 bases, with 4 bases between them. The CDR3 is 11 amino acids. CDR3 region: CASSVNNEQFF. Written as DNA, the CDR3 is TGTGCCAGCAGCGTAAACAATGAGCAGTTCTTC.

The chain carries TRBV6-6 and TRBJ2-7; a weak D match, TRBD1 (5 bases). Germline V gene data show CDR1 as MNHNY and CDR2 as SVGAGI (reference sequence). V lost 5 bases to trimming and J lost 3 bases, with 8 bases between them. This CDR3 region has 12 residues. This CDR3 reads CASSAGNYEQYF. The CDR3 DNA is TGTGCCAGCAGTGCAGGGAACTACGAGCAGTACTTC.

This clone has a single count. CDR3 bases: TGTGCCAGCAGCTTAACCGGGACAGGGGGCTCTGGGGCCAACGTCCTGACTTTC. Translating it yields CASSLTGTGGSGANVLTF. The chain combines TRBV13 with TRBJ2-6, with 11 bases matching TRBD1. V lost 2 bases and J lost 0; bases outside the gene matches: 3. The CDR3 contains 18 residues. Germline CDR1 reads PRHDT; CDR2 reads FYEKMQ (reference sequence).

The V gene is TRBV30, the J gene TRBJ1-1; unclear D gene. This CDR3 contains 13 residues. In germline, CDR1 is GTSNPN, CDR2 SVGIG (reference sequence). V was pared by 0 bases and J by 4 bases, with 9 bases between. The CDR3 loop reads CAWSVSAITEAFF. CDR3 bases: TGTGCCTGGAGTGTATCAGCCATCACTGAAGCTTTCTTT. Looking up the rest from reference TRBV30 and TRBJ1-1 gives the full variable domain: SQTIHQWPATLVQPVGSPLSLECTVEGTSNPNLYWYRQAAGRGLQLLFYSVGIGQISSEVPQNLSASRPQDRQFILSSKKLLLSDSGFYLCAWSVSAITEAFFGQGTRLTVV.

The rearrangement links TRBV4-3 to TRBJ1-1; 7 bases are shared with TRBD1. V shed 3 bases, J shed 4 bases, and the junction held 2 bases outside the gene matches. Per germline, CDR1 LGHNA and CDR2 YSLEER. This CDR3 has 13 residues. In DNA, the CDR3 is TGCGCCAGCAGCCACAGACAGGGCACTGAAGCTTTCTTT. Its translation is CASSHRQGTEAFF.

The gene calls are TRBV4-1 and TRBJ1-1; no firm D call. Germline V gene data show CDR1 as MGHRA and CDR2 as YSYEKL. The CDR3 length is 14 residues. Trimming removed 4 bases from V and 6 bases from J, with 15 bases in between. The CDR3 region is CASSLEGGVPEAFF. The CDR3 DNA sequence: TGCGCCAGCAGCCTCGAAGGAGGTGTCCCTGAAGCTTTCTTT.

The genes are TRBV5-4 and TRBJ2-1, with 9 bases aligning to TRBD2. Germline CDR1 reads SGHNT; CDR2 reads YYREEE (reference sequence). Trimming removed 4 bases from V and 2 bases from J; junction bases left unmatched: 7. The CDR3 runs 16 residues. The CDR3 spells CASSTRTSEPYNEQFF. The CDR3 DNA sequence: TGTGCCAGCAGCACCCGGACTAGCGAGCCCTACAATGAGCAGTTCTTC.

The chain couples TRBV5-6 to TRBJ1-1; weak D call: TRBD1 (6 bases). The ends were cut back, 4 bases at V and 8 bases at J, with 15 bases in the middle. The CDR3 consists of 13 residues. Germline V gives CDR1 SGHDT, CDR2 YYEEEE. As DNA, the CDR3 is TGTGCCAGCAGCAGCGGGGGGCCCAACGAAGCTTTCTTT. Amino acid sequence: CASSSGGPNEAFF.

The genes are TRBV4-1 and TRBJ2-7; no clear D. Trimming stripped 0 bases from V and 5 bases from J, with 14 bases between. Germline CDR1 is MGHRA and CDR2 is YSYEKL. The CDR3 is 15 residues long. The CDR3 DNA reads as TGCGCCAGCAGCCAAGAAACAGCCCTGAGAGACGAGCAGTACTTC. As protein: CASSQETALRDEQYF.

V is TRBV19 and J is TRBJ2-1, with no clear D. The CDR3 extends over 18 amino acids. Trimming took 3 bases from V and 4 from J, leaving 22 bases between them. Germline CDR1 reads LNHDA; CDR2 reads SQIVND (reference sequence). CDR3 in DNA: TGTGCCAGTAGTATGCAGCACGAGGATCCCCTTTTTTACAATGAGCAGTTCTTC. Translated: CASSMQHEDPLFYNEQFF.